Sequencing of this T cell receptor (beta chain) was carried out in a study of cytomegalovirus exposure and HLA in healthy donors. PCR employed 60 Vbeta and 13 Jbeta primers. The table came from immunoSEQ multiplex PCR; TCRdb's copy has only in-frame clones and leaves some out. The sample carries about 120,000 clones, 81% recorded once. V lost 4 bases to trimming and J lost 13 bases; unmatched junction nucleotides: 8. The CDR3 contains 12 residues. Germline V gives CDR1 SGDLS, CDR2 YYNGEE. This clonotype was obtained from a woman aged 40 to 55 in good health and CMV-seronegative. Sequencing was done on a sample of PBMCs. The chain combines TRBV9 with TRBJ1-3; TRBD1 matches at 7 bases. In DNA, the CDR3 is TGTGCCAGCAGCACCCAAGGGGACAGAATATATTTT. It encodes CASSTQGDRIYF.